Below are 8 T cell receptor beta chains sequenced from a single sample in a study of blood T cells in healthy people across ages. It was with a sample-barcoded 5' primer and a J-beta primer mix that a second PCR of roughly 7 to 12 cycles was run. A single record per CDR3 protein comes from TCRdb applying MiXCR to the 5' RACE reads. The repertoire holds over 1,500,000 distinct CDR3 sequences, more than 35% seen once, with about 23% in the top ten. The sequencing input was blood. The receptors were gathered from a human donor in good health.

The chain couples TRBV20-1 to TRBJ2-7, with 16 positions matching TRBD2. The CDR3 loop spans 13 amino acids. CDR1 DFQATT and CDR2 SNEGSKA come from the germline V gene (reference sequence). After removal of 5 bases from V and 13 bases from J, the junction contained 8 bases not matched to a gene. The CDR3 region has the DNA TGCAGTGCTCCGGGGACTAGCGGGGGGGCCCTATACTTC. Protein product: CSAPGTSGGALYF.

This clonotype was counted only a few times. The gene calls are TRBV12-3 or TRBV12-4 and TRBJ2-5, with D possibly being TRBD1 (6 bases). The V end lost 6 bases, the J end lost 7 bases, and 15 bases lay between the germline ends. This CDR3 contains 13 residues. This CDR3 is CASSSTTGRTQYF. The CDR3 DNA sequence: TGTGCCAGCAGCTCTACGACAGGACGGACCCAGTACTTC.

The chain combines TRBV20-1 with TRBJ2-7; the D gene is possibly TRBD1 (5 bases). The V end was cut by 6 bases, the J end by 2 bases, with 14 bases between. The V gene's germline CDR1 is DFQATT and CDR2 SNEGSKA (reference sequence). This CDR3 comprises 13 residues. CDR3 in DNA: TGCAGTGCCGAGCCGACAGTTACCTACGAGCAGTACTTC. As protein: CSAEPTVTYEQYF.

The V gene is TRBV27, the J gene TRBJ2-1, with TRBD2 identical over 16 bases. In germline, CDR1 is MNHEY, CDR2 SMNVEV (reference sequence). This CDR3 contains 17 residues. The V and J ends lost 7 bases and 7 bases, in that order; junction bases with no gene match: 10. The CDR3 reads CASTPGTSGGASNEQFF. CDR3 bases: TGTGCCAGCACTCCCGGGACTAGCGGGGGGGCGAGTAATGAGCAGTTCTTC.

This clonotype has more than one count but fewer than ten. The chain employs TRBV29-1 and TRBJ2-3; maybe TRBD1 (6 bases). The CDR3 contains 14 residues. In germline, CDR1 is SQVTM, CDR2 ANQGSEA. Trimming removed 3 bases at V and 4 bases at J, with 14 bases between. The CDR3 spells CSVDGKGVADTQYF. CDR3 bases: TGCAGCGTTGACGGGAAGGGGGTGGCAGATACGCAGTATTTT.

The table lists this clonotype with a count of one. The chain recombines TRBV6-6 with TRBJ2-3; TRBD1 agrees at 8 bases. CDR1 is MNHNY, CDR2 SVGAGI, per germline (reference sequence). The V segment lost 11 bases and the J segment 6 bases; nucleotides outside the gene matches: 19. This CDR3 region has 16 residues. CDR3 nucleotide sequence: TGTGCCGGCAACCCGGGACAGGCATATTTGCGGGATACGCAGTATTTT. Translation: CAGNPGQAYLRDTQYF.

The rearrangement links TRBV7-2 to TRBJ1-2; TRBD1 agrees at 8 bases. The CDR3 is made up of 12 amino acids. V was pared by 9 bases and J by 8 bases, with 8 bases of the junction left unmatched. CDR1 and CDR2 from the germline V gene are SGHTA and FQGNSA. CDR3 residues: CASPGGALGYTF. DNA of the CDR3: TGTGCCAGTCCAGGGGGCGCTCTCGGCTACACCTTC.

The rearrangement joins TRBV12-3 or TRBV12-4 to TRBJ2-7; 13 bases line up with TRBD2. V lost 4 bases and J lost 2; bases outside the gene matches: 5. This CDR3 spans 16 amino acids. The CDR3 is CASSSRLAGGPYEQYF. In nucleotides, the CDR3 is TGTGCCAGCAGTTCCAGACTAGCGGGGGGACCCTACGAGCAGTACTTC.